These T cell receptor beta chains were read from a single sample in a study of shared clonotypes between healthy human individuals. The repertoire was sequenced with immunoSEQ multiplex PCR; TCRdb's copy has only in-frame clones and lacks some. The sample carries about 1.5 million clones, approximately 98% recorded once. Sequenced: naive CD4+ T cells sorted from blood. Receptors were obtained from a man aged 30 to 45 in good health. Both conserved end residues are part of each CDR3. The D gene is left open where the match is weak. Only some rows state a clone size, as once, few, many or a class for expanded clones.

CDR3: CASSLAFGFVNEQYF; DNA: TGTGCCAGCAGCCTGGCTTTTGGATTTGTCAACGAGCAGTACTTC; size: NA; D: NA; J: TRBJ2-7; V: TRBV9
CDR3: CASRYREETQYF; DNA: TGTGCCAGCAGGTACAGGGAAGAGACCCAGTACTTC; size: NA; D: NA; J: TRBJ2-5; V: TRBV5-5
CDR3: CASSLISLYTEQFF; DNA: TGTGCCAGCAGCTTAATCTCGTTATACACTGAGCAGTTCTTC; size: NA; D: NA; J: TRBJ2-1; V: TRBV7-8
CDR3: CASSQDWGTEAFF; DNA: TGTGCCAGCAGCCAAGATTGGGGCACTGAAGCTTTCTTT; size: NA; D: NA; J: TRBJ1-1; V: TRBV14
CDR3: CASSPDPTGPNQPQHF; DNA: TGTGCCAGCTCACCTGACCCAACAGGTCCCAATCAGCCCCAGCATTTT; size: NA; D: NA; J: TRBJ1-5; V: TRBV18
CDR3: CASSYGGAGINYGYTF; DNA: TGTGCCAGCAGTTATGGAGGTGCGGGTATCAACTATGGCTACACCTTC; size: NA; D: NA; J: TRBJ1-2; V: TRBV6-6
CDR3: CASGMGGAGSYEQYF; DNA: TGCGCCAGCGGGATGGGGGGCGCTGGGTCTTACGAGCAGTACTTC; size: NA; D: NA; J: TRBJ2-7; V: TRBV10-1
CDR3: CASRALAEQYF; DNA: TGTGCCAGCAGGGCTCTAGCGGAACAGTACTTC; size: NA; D: TRBD2; J: TRBJ2-7; V: TRBV28
CDR3: CASSVAPQNEQFF; DNA: TGTGCCAGCAGCGTAGCCCCCCAGAATGAGCAGTTCTTC; size: NA; D: NA; J: TRBJ2-1; V: TRBV9
CDR3: CASSLGLGSSEQYF; DNA: TGTGCCAGCAGCTTAGGTTTGGGTTCCTCCGAGCAGTACTTC; size: NA; D: NA; J: TRBJ2-7; V: TRBV7-3
CDR3: CASRPVGERPTSQYF; DNA: TGCGCCAGCAGACCGGTAGGCGAGCGGCCCACCTCGCAGTATTTT; size: NA; D: NA; J: TRBJ2-3; V: TRBV5-1
CDR3: CASSGGRGHTDTQYF; DNA: TGTGCCAGCAGTGGGGGAAGGGGACACACAGATACGCAGTATTTT; size: NA; D: NA; J: TRBJ2-3; V: TRBV5-5
CDR3: CASSLVAGRANQETQYF; DNA: TGTGCCAGCAGCTTAGTTGCCGGGAGGGCCAATCAAGAGACCCAGTACTTC; size: NA; D: TRBD2; J: TRBJ2-5; V: TRBV7-4
CDR3: CASSQVAGKSYNEQFF; DNA: TGCGCCAGCAGCCAAGTAGCGGGGAAATCCTACAATGAGCAGTTCTTC; size: NA; D: TRBD2; J: TRBJ2-1; V: TRBV4-1
CDR3: CASSLATSVGVQETQYF; DNA: TGTGCCAGCAGCTTAGCGACTAGTGTGGGAGTCCAAGAGACCCAGTACTTC; size: NA; D: NA; J: TRBJ2-5; V: TRBV11-2
CDR3: CASSLRAAGETGELFF; DNA: TGTGCCAGCAGCTTAAGGGCGGCAGGGGAAACCGGGGAGCTGTTTTTT; size: NA; D: NA; J: TRBJ2-2; V: TRBV7-3
CDR3: CASSLVWARGQEKLFF; DNA: TGTGCCAGCAGCTTAGTATGGGCCAGGGGGCAGGAAAAACTGTTTTTT; size: once; D: TRBD1; J: TRBJ1-4; V: TRBV7-2
CDR3: CASSFDPVANTGELFF; DNA: TGCGCCAGCAGCTTCGACCCCGTTGCGAACACCGGGGAGCTGTTTTTT; size: NA; D: NA; J: TRBJ2-2; V: TRBV5-1
CDR3: CASSLSSSLVGNEQFF; DNA: TGTGCCAGCAGCTTGAGTAGTTCCTTGGTAGGTAATGAGCAGTTCTTC; size: NA; D: NA; J: TRBJ2-1; V: TRBV11-2